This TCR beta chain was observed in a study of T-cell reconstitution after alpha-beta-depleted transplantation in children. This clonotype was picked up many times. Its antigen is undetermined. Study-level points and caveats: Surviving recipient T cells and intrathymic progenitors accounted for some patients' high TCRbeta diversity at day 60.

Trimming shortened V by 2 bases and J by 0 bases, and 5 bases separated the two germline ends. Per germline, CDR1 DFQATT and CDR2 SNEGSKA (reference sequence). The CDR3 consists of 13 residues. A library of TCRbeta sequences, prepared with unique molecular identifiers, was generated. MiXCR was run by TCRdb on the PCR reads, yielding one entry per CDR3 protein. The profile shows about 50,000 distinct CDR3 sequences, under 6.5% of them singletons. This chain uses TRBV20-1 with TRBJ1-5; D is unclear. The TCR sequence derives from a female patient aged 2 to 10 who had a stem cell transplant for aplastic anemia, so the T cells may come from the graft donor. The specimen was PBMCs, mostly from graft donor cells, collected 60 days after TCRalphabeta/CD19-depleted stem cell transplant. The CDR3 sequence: CSARRDSNQPQHF. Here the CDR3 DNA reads TGCAGTGCTAGACGGGATAGCAATCAGCCCCAGCATTTT.